The 8 T cell receptor beta chains below were found in one sample sequenced in a study of OX40 agonist ivuxolimab in advanced cancers. Produced via immunoSEQ multiplex PCR; TCRdb's table is partial and in-frame only. The sample lists 20,000 or so clones; approximately 85% were seen once. The sample in question was CD4+ or CD8+ T cells sorted from blood, obtained in a trial of the OX40 agonist ivuxolimab. The source of these receptors is an adult with an advanced solid tumor such as melanoma, head and neck, liver or kidney cancer.

This sequence joins TRBV5-1 and TRBJ2-5, with TRBD1 identical over 8 bases. The CDR3 is 15 amino acids. Germline V gene sequence: CDR1 SGHRS, CDR2 YFSETQ. Germline trimming cut 5 bases from V and 2 bases from J; bases unmatched to any gene: 8. DNA of the CDR3: TGCGCCAGCAGACCTGGGGGACAGGAGCAAGAGACCCAGTACTTC. This codes for CASRPGGQEQETQYF.

The chain has TRBV5-1 and TRBJ2-2, with 7 positions matching TRBD1. Germline CDR1 and CDR2: SGHRS and YFSETQ. The CDR3 is 14 residues long. The trim removed 5 bases at V and 0 bases at J, leaving 1 base unmatched. The CDR3 nucleotides read TGCGCCAGCAGTGGGACAGCGAACACCGGGGAGCTGTTTTTT. Its translation: CASSGTANTGELFF.

This chain connects TRBV20-1 to TRBJ1-1; D not resolved. From germline, CDR1 is DFQATT and CDR2 SNEGSKA (reference sequence). This CDR3 is 11 amino acids long. The V gene lost 5 bases and the J gene lost 3 bases, with 7 bases spanning the gap. The CDR3 loop is CSAPPHTEAFF. For the CDR3, the DNA is TGCAGTGCTCCGCCCCACACTGAAGCTTTCTTT.

The J gene is TRBJ2-5, the V gene TRBV7-2; perhaps TRBD2 as D (6 bases). The CDR3 runs to 15 residues. V lost 4 bases and J 5 bases, leaving 17 bases between the germline ends. Germline CDR1 is SGHTA and CDR2 is FQGNSA. The chain's CDR3 is CASSSQWLAHETQYF. CDR3 bases: TGTGCCAGCAGCTCCCAATGGCTAGCGCACGAGACCCAGTACTTC.

The chain carries TRBV7-2 and TRBJ2-4; D gene uncertain. Germline loops: CDR1 SGHTA, CDR2 FQGNSA. The CDR3 length is 11 residues. Trimming removed 1 base from V and 9 bases from J, with 4 bases in between. CDR3 coding DNA: TGTGCCAGCAGCTTAGGGGGCATTCAGTACTTC. Translating gives CASSLGGIQYF.

The chain employs TRBV7-2 and TRBJ2-7, with TRBD1 identical over 7 bases. V lost 1 base to trimming and J lost 7 bases; unmatched junction nucleotides: 7. Per the germline V gene, CDR1 is SGHTA and CDR2 is FQGNSA. The CDR3 length is 14 residues. In nucleotides, the CDR3 is TGTGCCAGCAGCTTAGGAGTACAGGGGTGGGAGCAGTACTTC. Translation: CASSLGVQGWEQYF.

This sequence joins TRBV5-1 and TRBJ1-2; 11 bases are a match to TRBD1. The CDR3 runs to 16 residues. CDR1 and CDR2 (germline): SGHRS, YFSETQ. After removal of 3 bases from V and 11 bases from J, the junction contained 15 bases not matched to a gene. The CDR3 region is CASSSNPGQGAAHYTF. The CDR3 DNA follows: TGCGCCAGCAGCTCTAACCCCGGACAGGGGGCGGCCCATTACACCTTC. The whole variable domain, filled in from reference TRBV5-1 and TRBJ1-2, reads KAGVTQTPRYLIKTRGQQVTLSCSPISGHRSVSWYQQTPGQGLQFLFEYFSETQRNKGNFPGRFSGRQFSNSRSEMNVSTLELGDSALYLCASSSNPGQGAAHYTFGSGTRLTVV.

V is TRBV6-1 and J is TRBJ2-7, with 11 bases lining up with TRBD2. The CDR3 loop spans 15 amino acids. Germline V gene lookup returns CDR1 MNHNS and CDR2 SASEGT. Germline trimming cut 5 bases from V and 3 bases from J; bases unmatched to any gene: 6. The CDR3 sequence: CASSFSGGAYYEQYF. CDR3 nucleotide sequence: TGTGCCAGCAGTTTTAGCGGGGGGGCCTACTACGAGCAGTACTTC.